A selection of T cell receptor beta chains follows, all from one sample in a study of CD8 T cells in Susac syndrome. One entry per CDR3 protein, called by TCRdb with MiXCR from the immunoSEQ multiplex PCR reads. The data hold over 65,000 distinct CDR3 sequences, with roughly 91% observed a single time. Material: CD4+ T cells from PBMCs. The receptors stem from a human donor with Susac syndrome. Each CDR3 is given with its conserved first and last residue. Each record gives: clone size, J gene, D gene, V gene, CDR3 protein, CDR3 DNA. D genes are given only for firm matches. Size values are once, few and many counts, or a class for expanded clones, and some rows have none.

once	TRBJ1-2	TRBD1	TRBV5-4	CASSLDTETDRVGGYTF	TGTGCCAGCAGCTTGGATACGGAAACGGACAGGGTAGGAGGCTACACCTTC
NA	TRBJ2-5	NA	TRBV29-1	CSVAQQSTQYF	TGCAGCGTTGCTCAGCAATCGACCCAGTACTTC
NA	TRBJ2-1	NA	TRBV19	CASSNGYAYNEQFF	TGTGCCAGTAGTAACGGCTACGCCTACAATGAGCAGTTCTTC
NA	TRBJ1-2	NA	TRBV28	CASGRPPYGYTF	TGTGCCAGCGGCAGACCCCCCTATGGCTACACCTTC
NA	TRBJ2-3	NA	TRBV6-2/TRBV6-3	CASSWTDTQYF	TGTGCCAGCAGTTGGACCGATACGCAGTATTTT
NA	TRBJ2-1	TRBD1	TRBV29-1	CSVEGRQGGQFF	TGCAGCGTTGAAGGGCGACAGGGTGGGCAGTTCTTC
NA	TRBJ2-1	TRBD2	TRBV6-2/TRBV6-3	CASSGTILYNEQFF	TGTGCCAGCAGCGGGACTATTTTATACAATGAGCAGTTCTTC
NA	TRBJ1-6	TRBD1	TRBV4-2	CASSQDSLRTGDNSPLHF	TGTGCCAGCAGCCAAGATTCCTTGAGGACAGGGGATAATTCACCCCTCCACTTT
NA	TRBJ2-1	TRBD2	TRBV3-1	CASSQGRLAGGPTEQFF	TGTGCCAGCAGCCAAGGAAGACTAGCGGGAGGGCCTACTGAGCAGTTCTTC
NA	TRBJ2-4	TRBD1	TRBV2	CASSGRTGPKEAKNIQYF	TGTGCCAGCAGTGGGAGGACAGGGCCCAAGGAGGCCAAAAACATTCAGTACTTC
NA	TRBJ2-2	NA	TRBV3-1	CASSPSGVTAGGELFF	TGTGCCAGCAGCCCTTCAGGGGTGACGGCGGGAGGGGAGCTGTTTTTT